Listed below are T cell receptor beta chains from one sample, sequenced in a study of CD8+ T cells in alopecia areata. Generated by immunoSEQ multiplex PCR, the TCRdb table keeps only in-frame clones and is missing some. This table holds approximately 180,000 clones, about 66% found once. Here the sequenced sample was CD8+ T cells sorted from blood, taken at week 0. The receptors were gathered from a human donor with alopecia areata. CDR3s include the opening cysteine and the closing phenylalanine or tryptophan. Fields, in order: clone size, D gene, J gene, V gene, CDR3 protein, CDR3 DNA. D genes are given only for firm matches. A row's size may be missing; if present it is once, few, many or a size class.

NA NA TRBJ1-2 TRBV5-1 CASSLPPGTSEVYGYTF TGCGCCAGCAGCTTGCCCCCAGGGACCTCGGAGGTCTATGGCTACACCTTC
NA NA TRBJ2-7 TRBV5-6 CASSLLRYRAYEQYF TGTGCCAGCAGCTTGCTTCGGTACAGGGCCTACGAGCAGTACTTC
few NA TRBJ2-2 TRBV2 CAKESVVHGELFF TGTGCCAAGGAAAGCGTGGTTCACGGGGAGCTGTTTTTT
few TRBD2 TRBJ2-7 TRBV29-1 CSVEGTSGGRYEQYF TGCAGCGTTGAAGGGACTAGCGGGGGACGTTACGAGCAGTACTTC
NA TRBD1 TRBJ2-1 TRBV14 CASSHPDRESYNEQFF TGTGCCAGCAGCCATCCCGACAGGGAGTCCTACAATGAGCAGTTCTTC
NA TRBD1 TRBJ2-7 TRBV12-5 CASVPDRGGSYEQYF TGTGCTAGTGTCCCCGACAGGGGGGGCTCCTACGAGCAGTACTTC
few NA TRBJ2-5 TRBV7-9 CASSEARETQYF TGTGCCAGCAGCGAGGCTCGTGAGACCCAGTACTTC
NA NA TRBJ1-5 TRBV30 CAWSVGDYGYSNQPQHF TGTGCCTGGAGTGTTGGGGACTACGGCTATAGCAATCAGCCCCAGCATTTT
few NA TRBJ1-2 TRBV4-2 CASSPGTGTAYGYTF TGTGCCAGCAGCCCTGGAACCGGGACGGCTTATGGCTACACCTTC
NA NA TRBJ1-2 TRBV18 CASSPRGTRDYYGYTF TGTGCCAGCTCACCACGGGGTACGAGGGATTATTATGGCTACACCTTC